This T cell receptor (beta chain) was retrieved from a study of control samples from healthy donors and cancer patients. Profiled with immunoSEQ multiplex PCR; TCRdb holds only in-frame clones, not every one. The sample has tens of thousands of clones, roughly nine tenths seen once. Germline CDR1 is SGHTS and CDR2 is YDEGEE. The germline V and J ends were trimmed by 0 bases and 7 bases, with 7 bases remaining between them. There are 12 residues in the CDR3. The rearrangement links TRBV5-8 to TRBJ1-1; no clear D. The TCR originated in a man over 45 in good health. The sequenced sample consisted of blood. CDR3 bases: TGTGCCAGCAGCTTGGAAGGGCATGAAGCTTTCTTT. The encoded protein is CASSLEGHEAFF.